The T cell receptor (beta chain) under discussion was sequenced for a study of T cell repertoires in cytomegalovirus infection. About the research overall: Shared public TCR beta signatures pointed to both CMV infection and a matching HLA type.

This clonotype showed up just a few times. TCRdb recomputed calls from the reads with MiXCR, one row per CDR3 protein. In the table there are about 180,000 distinct CDR3 sequences, about 18% of which are singletons. The germline V gene encodes CDR1 SQVTM and CDR2 ANQGSEA. The CDR3 contains 15 residues. V gave up 7 bases and J gave up 3 bases, with 16 bases separating them. The sequence was obtained from a human donor in good health (CMV status not recorded). Some clones in this sample may be carry-over from other donors' samples. This chain uses TRBV29-1 with TRBJ2-6, with D possibly TRBD2 on 6 matching bases. Sequencing was done on a sample of CD8+ T cells from PBMCs. The CDR3 DNA reads TGCAGCGCTGGGATCGGGGGAGATGGGGCCAACGTCCTGACTTTC. This codes for CSAGIGGDGANVLTF. The full variable domain, rest sourced from reference TRBV29-1 and TRBJ2-6, is SAVISQKPSRDICQRGTSLTIQCQVDSQVTMMFWYRQQPGQSLTLIATANQGSEATYESGFVIDKFPISRPNLTFSTLTVSNMSPEDSSIYLCSAGIGGDGANVLTFGAGSRLTVL.